A selection of T cell receptor beta chains follows, all from one sample in a study of human T cells and chemical hapten exposure. A single record per CDR3 protein comes from TCRdb applying MiXCR to the RACE reads. Altogether some 50,000 distinct CDR3 sequences are present, about 9.6% being singletons, with the ten largest covering about an eighth. The source was whole blood, collected in connection with sensitization to the hapten diphenylcyclopropenone (DPC). These receptors all stem from a woman between 40 and 55 years old with alopecia areata. Some clones in this sample may be carry-over from other donors' samples. CDR3s leave out the opening cysteine and the closing phenylalanine or tryptophan. Fields, in order: J gene, V gene, D gene, clone size, CDR3 protein. D genes are given only for firm matches. Not every row has a clone size; where given, it reads once, few, many or a size class.

TRBJ1-2 | TRBV6-2/TRBV6-3 | - | many | ASSYDTTVGDYT
TRBJ1-5 | TRBV28 | - | few | ASSLVSRNQPQH
TRBJ2-2 | TRBV6-4 | - | - | ASSDSTDTGELF
TRBJ2-3 | TRBV20-1 | - | - | SQGGRLADTQY
TRBJ1-5 | TRBV20-1 | - | few | SATPGLNNQPQH
TRBJ2-7 | TRBV29-1 | - | once | SARDGSSYEQY
TRBJ2-5 | TRBV3-1 | - | - | ASSQSYLETQY
TRBJ2-5 | TRBV7-6 | - | many | ASSAGGVPSKTQY
TRBJ1-5 | TRBV6-4 | - | many | ASRLDPHTLGPQH
TRBJ1-6 | TRBV29-1 | - | - | SVGTGRVNSPLH
TRBJ2-7 | TRBV11-3 | - | many | ASSLGVSYEQY
TRBJ1-2 | TRBV6-2/TRBV6-3 | - | many | ASRYGQWDT
TRBJ1-5 | TRBV2 | - | many | ASRLGNQPQH
TRBJ1-6 | TRBV6-5 | - | few | ASSRGQGLNSPLH
TRBJ2-1 | TRBV21-1 | - | many | ASSRRVGQDYYNEQF
TRBJ1-1 | TRBV18 | TRBD1 | few | ASSQGAGNTEAF
TRBJ2-1 | TRBV3-1 | - | many | ASSIRNPGEQF
TRBJ1-2 | TRBV7-9 | TRBD1 | many | ASSRDSIIYGYT
TRBJ2-7 | TRBV20-1 | - | few | SARDGGLSYEQY
TRBJ1-3 | TRBV20-1 | - | few | SAYKQSSGNTIY
TRBJ2-3 | TRBV29-1 | - | many | SAAYSTDTQY
TRBJ2-3 | TRBV5-5 | TRBD2 | - | ASSLAGASTDTQY
TRBJ2-7 | TRBV4-2 | - | few | ASSPDGDNPYEQY
TRBJ2-7 | TRBV7-2 | - | many | ASSEVVAEQY
TRBJ2-3 | TRBV4-1 | TRBD2 | many | ASSQIITSGTTDTQY
TRBJ1-5 | TRBV20-1 | - | many | SAGRGSVWPQH
TRBJ2-3 | TRBV7-6 | - | - | ASSSRGTQY
TRBJ2-3 | TRBV4-2 | - | many | ASSQEAPQVAGTDTQY
TRBJ1-2 | TRBV11-2 | - | many | ASTSPLSPYGYT
TRBJ2-1 | TRBV4-2 | - | - | ASSPLTGWDEQF
TRBJ2-3 | TRBV15 | - | - | ATSRDNWSTDTQY
TRBJ1-5 | TRBV6-5 | TRBD1 | - | ASSRFGGQGNQPQH
TRBJ2-4 | TRBV7-9 | - | many | ASSPPWAKNIQY
TRBJ1-1 | TRBV20-1 | TRBD1 | many | SASLGRGGMGGEAF
TRBJ2-1 | TRBV2 | TRBD2 | many | ASRASAGGQNEQF
TRBJ2-3 | TRBV19 | - | - | ARSILKSTVLNLADTQY
TRBJ2-1 | TRBV11-1 | TRBD2 | many | ASSFSGVYNEQF
TRBJ2-3 | TRBV4-3 | - | few | ASSLLDPADTQY
TRBJ2-1 | TRBV20-1 | - | - | SAAGLNNEQF
TRBJ2-3 | TRBV6-4 | - | many | ASSEGRGGDTQY
TRBJ1-2 | TRBV4-1 | - | many | ASSREPAAGNGYT
TRBJ2-3 | TRBV29-1 | TRBD1 | many | SFRDSLSTDTQY
TRBJ1-5 | TRBV13 | - | few | ASSFGLNNQPQH
TRBJ1-4 | TRBV20-1 | TRBD1 | few | SAYAGGNEKLF
TRBJ2-2 | TRBV4-2 | TRBD2 | many | ASSQETSGGAGELF
TRBJ1-5 | TRBV6-6 | - | many | ASNLDGYNQPQH
TRBJ1-1 | TRBV12-3/TRBV12-4 | TRBD1 | many | ASSPDRGGTEAF
TRBJ1-1 | TRBV10-2 | - | many | ASSDPDGVGTEAF
TRBJ1-1 | TRBV14 | - | - | ASSQGPSRREAF
TRBJ2-2 | TRBV7-9 | TRBD2 | few | ASSSSLAGRDTGELF
TRBJ1-1 | TRBV19 | - | - | ASSIARAGRPNTEAF